The rows below give T cell receptor beta chains drawn from one sample of a study of cytomegalovirus exposure and HLA in healthy donors. Generated by immunoSEQ multiplex PCR, the TCRdb table keeps only in-frame clones and is missing some. The sample lists 150,000 to 200,000 clones; roughly 77% were seen once. The sample was PBMCs. These receptors all stem from a man between 18 and 29 years old in good health and CMV-seropositive. Both conserved end residues are part of each CDR3. A D gene is named only where the DNA matches it firmly. Part of the rows lack a size; the others show once, few, many or a class for expanded clones.

CDR3 protein,CDR3 DNA,D gene,V gene,J gene,clone size
CASSTQGIPEDFF,TGTGCCAGCAGTACACAGGGAATCCCTGAAGATTTCTTT,.,TRBV28,TRBJ1-1,few
CASSPGTSGARGDTQYF,TGTGCCAGCAGCCCCGGGACTAGCGGAGCCCGAGGAGATACGCAGTATTTT,TRBD2,TRBV27,TRBJ2-3,.
CASTLAGTYNEQFF,TGTGCCAGCACTCTAGCGGGGACTTACAATGAGCAGTTCTTC,TRBD2,TRBV27,TRBJ2-1,.
CAWSVGAIDEKLFF,TGTGCCTGGAGTGTGGGGGCTATCGATGAAAAACTGTTTTTT,.,TRBV30,TRBJ1-4,.
CASSPREGRYGYTF,TGTGCCAGCTCACCACGGGAGGGCCGCTATGGCTACACCTTC,.,TRBV18,TRBJ1-2,.
CASSFQETGTEAFF,TGTGCCAGCAGCTTTCAAGAAACGGGCACTGAAGCTTTCTTT,.,TRBV11-2,TRBJ1-1,.
CASSPSSRPRAFF,TGTGCCAGCAGTCCCTCCTCCCGACCTAGAGCTTTCTTT,.,TRBV28,TRBJ1-1,.
CASSLRDFVAFF,TGTGCCAGCAGCTTGAGGGACTTCGTGGCTTTCTTT,.,TRBV5-6,TRBJ1-1,few
CASSIGTSARSGELFF,TGTGCCAGTAGTATTGGGACTAGCGCTCGTTCCGGGGAGCTGTTTTTT,TRBD2,TRBV19,TRBJ2-2,.
CASSLEQGASRSEAFF,TGTGCCAGCAGTTTAGAGCAGGGGGCGAGTCGGAGTGAAGCTTTCTTT,TRBD1,TRBV27,TRBJ1-1,.
CASSLGVNYGYTF,TGCGCCAGCAGCTTGGGAGTAAACTATGGCTACACCTTC,.,TRBV5-1,TRBJ1-2,few
CASTRTNTGELFF,TGCGCCAGCACCAGGACGAACACCGGGGAGCTGTTTTTT,.,TRBV10-2,TRBJ2-2,few
CATRGTSNTGELFF,TGTGCCACCCGGGGGACTAGTAACACCGGGGAGCTGTTTTTT,TRBD2,TRBV2,TRBJ2-2,.
CASSKVQGIDNTEAFF,TGTGCCAGCAGTAAAGTACAGGGGATAGATAACACTGAAGCTTTCTTT,TRBD1,TRBV25-1,TRBJ1-1,.
CAWTGTSDYNEQFF,TGTGCCTGGACCGGGACTAGCGATTACAATGAGCAGTTCTTC,TRBD2,TRBV30,TRBJ2-1,.
CASSQDRNTEAFF,TGTGCCAGCAGCCAGGACAGGAACACTGAAGCTTTCTTT,.,TRBV7-6,TRBJ1-1,.
CASRPSGSAGGELFF,TGTGCCAGCCGACCGAGCGGGAGCGCGGGCGGGGAGCTGTTTTTT,TRBD2,TRBV7-2,TRBJ2-2,.
CASSVITRANEQFF,TGTGCCAGCAGTGTCATAACTAGGGCCAATGAGCAGTTCTTC,.,TRBV27,TRBJ2-1,.
CASSRLGGVGDTQYF,TGTGCCAGCAGCCGGCTTGGGGGGGTGGGAGATACGCAGTATTTT,TRBD2,TRBV7-8,TRBJ2-3,.
CALAGRFNYGYTF,TGTGCCCTCGCGGGCCGTTTTAACTATGGCTACACCTTC,.,TRBV28,TRBJ1-2,.
CASSRNSNLNTEAFF,TGTGCCAGCAGTCGAAATAGCAACCTGAACACTGAAGCTTTCTTT,.,TRBV6-5,TRBJ1-1,.
CASSQDGVTQETQYF,TGCGCCAGCAGCCAGGATGGAGTGACCCAAGAGACCCAGTACTTC,.,TRBV4-1,TRBJ2-5,.
CASSPPDQPQHF,TGTGCCAGCTCACCCCCCGATCAGCCCCAGCATTTT,.,TRBV18,TRBJ1-5,.
CASSQDQGDGNYGYTF,TGTGCCAGCAGCCAAGATCAGGGGGACGGAAACTATGGCTACACCTTC,TRBD1,TRBV4-2,TRBJ1-2,.
CASSLGLAGLRLETQYF,TGTGCCAGCAGCCTGGGACTAGCGGGGCTCCGCTTGGAGACCCAGTACTTC,TRBD2,TRBV4-2,TRBJ2-5,.
CASSLAAGGYLYNEQFF,TGCGCCAGCAGCTTGGCGGCGGGAGGGTACCTCTACAATGAGCAGTTCTTC,TRBD2,TRBV5-1,TRBJ2-1,.
CATSRGWGGNTEAFF,TGTGCCACCAGCAGAGGCTGGGGGGGGAACACTGAAGCTTTCTTT,.,TRBV15,TRBJ1-1,.
CASSLLQETQYF,TGTGCCAGCAGCTTACTACAAGAGACCCAGTACTTC,.,TRBV7-9,TRBJ2-5,.
CAWSVQGYMNTEAFF,TGTGCCTGGAGTGTACAGGGGTACATGAACACTGAAGCTTTCTTT,TRBD1,TRBV30,TRBJ1-1,.
CAWSGPRVGEQFF,TGTGCCTGGAGTGGCCCACGGGTGGGTGAGCAGTTCTTC,.,TRBV30,TRBJ2-1,once
CASSAPGLAGFNEQFF,TGTGCCAGCAGTGCCCCTGGACTAGCGGGGTTCAATGAGCAGTTCTTC,TRBD2,TRBV6-1,TRBJ2-1,.
CASSLVQGNQPQHF,TGTGCCAGCAGCTTGGTACAGGGAAATCAGCCCCAGCATTTT,.,TRBV5-8,TRBJ1-5,.
CASSPVQAATDTQYF,TGTGCCAGCAGCCCAGTTCAAGCGGCGACAGATACGCAGTATTTT,.,TRBV7-9,TRBJ2-3,.
CASRFVNTEAFF,TGTGCCAGCAGATTTGTAAACACTGAAGCTTTCTTT,.,TRBV28,TRBJ1-1,.
CASSIQRAETQYF,TGTGCCAGTAGTATCCAGCGGGCGGAGACCCAGTACTTC,.,TRBV19,TRBJ2-5,.
CASSLDQEVRDNEQFF,TGTGCCAGCAGCTTGGATCAGGAGGTGCGGGACAATGAGCAGTTCTTC,.,TRBV5-4,TRBJ2-1,.
CASSVGLADNEQFF,TGTGCCAGCAGCGTCGGACTAGCGGACAATGAGCAGTTCTTC,TRBD2,TRBV9,TRBJ2-1,.
CASSLGGTGLSGYTF,TGTGCCAGCAGTTTGGGGGGGACAGGGCTATCTGGCTACACCTTC,TRBD1,TRBV28,TRBJ1-2,.
CASSLRGSTYNEQFF,TGTGCCAGCAGCTTACGAGGGAGCACGTACAATGAGCAGTTCTTC,.,TRBV7-8,TRBJ2-1,.